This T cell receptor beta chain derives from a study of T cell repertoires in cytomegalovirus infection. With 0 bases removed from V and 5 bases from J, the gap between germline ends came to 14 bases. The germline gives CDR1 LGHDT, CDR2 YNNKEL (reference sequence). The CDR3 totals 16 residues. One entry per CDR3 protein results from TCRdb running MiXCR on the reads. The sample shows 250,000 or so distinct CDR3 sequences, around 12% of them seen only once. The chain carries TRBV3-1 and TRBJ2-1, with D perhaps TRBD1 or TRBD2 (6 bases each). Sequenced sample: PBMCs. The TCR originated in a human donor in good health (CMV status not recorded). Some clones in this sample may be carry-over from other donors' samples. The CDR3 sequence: CASSQDKGGHNNEQFF. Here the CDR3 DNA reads TGTGCCAGCAGCCAAGACAAAGGGGGGCATAACAATGAGCAGTTCTTC.